These 2 T cell receptor beta chains were sequenced from one sample in a study of CD4 T cells in relation to SARS-CoV-2 and coronaviruses. CD4+ T cells from unexposed donors were obtained before the COVID-19 pandemic (2011-2018). Produced via immunoSEQ multiplex PCR; TCRdb's table is partial and in-frame only. The table shows around 65,000 clones, with about 89% occurring only once. The source material was memory CD4+ T cells from PBMCs. These receptors were taken from a human donor in good health.

The genes are TRBV7-6 and TRBJ1-4; D not resolved. The CDR3 length is 16 residues. The V and J ends lost 4 bases and 8 bases respectively, with 20 bases between them. Germline CDR1 reads SGHVS; CDR2 reads FNYEAQ. Here the CDR3 DNA reads TGTGCCAGCAGCTCCAGTCCAGGCAGGAGTGGGGAAAAACTGTTTTTT. Translated, it gives CASSSSPGRSGEKLFF.

V gene TRBV21-1 combines with J gene TRBJ1-5. TRBV21-1 represents a pseudogene. The CDR3 runs 12 residues. The DNA of the CDR3 is TGTGCCAGCAGCTCCGTCTCGGAGCCCCAGCATTTT. Encoded protein: CASSSVSEPQHF.